This TCR beta chain was captured by sequencing in a study of OX40 agonist ivuxolimab in advanced cancers. Turning to the overall study: Ivuxolimab, which targeted the costimulatory receptor OX40 (CD134), was an agonistic, fully human IgG2 monoclonal antibody. Intravenous ivuxolimab was administered to patients every 2 weeks at six dose levels: 0.01, 0.1, 0.3, 1.5, 3 and 10 mg/kg. Of the approximately 54 dose-escalation patients, hepatocellular carcinoma was present in approximately 20, melanoma in around 15, renal cell carcinoma in 9 and head and neck cancer in 9. In the dose-escalation cohort, more than 75% of patients were male, and the mean age was approximately 60 years, with a range of roughly 23 to 85. Patients were allowed to have had prior anti-PD-1, anti-PD-L1 or anti-CTLA-4 therapy, and approximately 40% of the dose-escalation patients had previously received checkpoint inhibitors. Partial responses were achieved by three dose-escalation patients, of whom one had hepatocellular carcinoma and two had cutaneous melanoma. The purpose of peripheral TCRbeta sequencing was to test whether ivuxolimab changed TCR sequence diversity and led to clonal T-cell expansion. The monotherapy dose-escalation portion (N = 52 patients) of the phase I ivuxolimab trial is reported in the paper.

On the study overall, not on this receptor specifically: Low levels of normalized T-cell clonal expansion were also shown by some nonresponding patients. Antigen specificity was not determined for the clonally expanded peripheral T cells. After ivuxolimab, expanded clones were on average more numerous among CD8+ T cells than among CD4+ T cells. In the 0.1-3.0 mg/kg groups, partial responders were among the patients with the lowest normalized peripheral clonal expansion, particularly in CD8+ T cells. At doses of 0.1 to 3.0 mg/kg, clonal expansion of both CD4+ and CD8+ blood T cells was observed from baseline to week 6.

To sequence the TCRbeta CDR3 region, genomic DNA was isolated from the sorted cells. The immunoSEQ Assay was used to sequence the TCRbeta CDR3 regions. TCRdb limited this immuneACCESS table to in-frame rearrangements with V and J called. A share of clones is missing; checked studies link under half to unresolved V genes, and the rest is unexplained. The sample has 55,000 to 85,000 clones on record, 75% to 90% of them singletons. More than 2.5% of the sample is taken by the ten largest. Details on this clone: Its recognized antigen is unknown. No base qualities exist here, and no much larger clone lies one base off it.

The CDR3 has 13 amino acids, counting the end cysteine and phenylalanine. The CDR3 DNA has 39 bases and is translated from base 1. The CDR1 and CDR2 encoded by the germline V gene (reference sequence) are SGHNT and YYREEE. The junction shows trimming of 4 bases on V and 13 bases on J, plus 21 bases between the germline ends. Patients with autoimmune disease history or receiving systemic immunosuppression were excluded from the trial. Peripheral blood for TCR sequencing was collected from all dose cohorts at baseline, on cycle 4 day 1, and on cycle 7 day 1. Samples came from an open-label, multicenter, first-in-human phase I dose-escalation trial of ivuxolimab. Adults with locally advanced or metastatic melanoma, renal cell, hepatocellular, or head and neck squamous cell carcinoma were enrolled in the trial. Before TCR sequencing, CD4+ T cells and CD8+ T cells were sorted from peripheral blood as separate populations.

The TCR sequence derives from an adult with an advanced solid tumor such as melanoma, head and neck, liver or kidney cancer. The sequencing used CD4+ or CD8+ T cells sorted from blood, collected in a trial of the OX40 agonist ivuxolimab. The sequence links TRBV5-4 to TRBJ2-7; a tentative D call is TRBD1 (6 bases match). For the CDR3, the sequence is CASSQDIGTGRYF. The sequenced DNA is TGTGCCAGCAGCCAAGATATAGGAACAGGGAGATACTTC. Reference TRBV5-4 and TRBJ2-7 proteins supply the regions before and after the CDR3; the full variable domain is: ETGVTQSPTHLIKTRGQQVTLRCSSQSGHNTVSWYQQALGQGPQFIFQYYREEENGRGNFPPRFSGLQFPNYSSELNVNALELDDSALYLCASSQDIGTGRYFGPGTRLTVT.